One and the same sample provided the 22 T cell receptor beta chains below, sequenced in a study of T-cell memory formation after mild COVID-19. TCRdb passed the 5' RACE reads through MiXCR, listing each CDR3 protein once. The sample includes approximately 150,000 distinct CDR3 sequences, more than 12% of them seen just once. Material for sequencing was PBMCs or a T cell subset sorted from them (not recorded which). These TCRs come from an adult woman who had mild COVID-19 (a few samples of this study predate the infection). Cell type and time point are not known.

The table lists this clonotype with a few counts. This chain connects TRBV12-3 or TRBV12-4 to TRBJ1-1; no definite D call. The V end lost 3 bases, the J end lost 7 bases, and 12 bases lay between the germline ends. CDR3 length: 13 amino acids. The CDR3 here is CASSLRVEVEAFF. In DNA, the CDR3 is TGTGCCAGCAGTTTGAGGGTAGAGGTTGAAGCTTTCTTT.

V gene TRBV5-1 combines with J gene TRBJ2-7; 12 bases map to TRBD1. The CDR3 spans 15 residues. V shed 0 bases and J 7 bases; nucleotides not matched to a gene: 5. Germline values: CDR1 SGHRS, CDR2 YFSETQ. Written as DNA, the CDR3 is TGCGCCAGCAGCTTGGAGGGACAGGGGGCAGGTGAGCAGTACTTC. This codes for CASSLEGQGAGEQYF.

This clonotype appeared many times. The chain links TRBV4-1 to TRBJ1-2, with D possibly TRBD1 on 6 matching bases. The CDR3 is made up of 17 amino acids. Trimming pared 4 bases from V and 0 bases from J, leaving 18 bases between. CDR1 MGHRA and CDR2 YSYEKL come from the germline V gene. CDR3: CASSPREQGLANYGYTF. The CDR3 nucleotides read TGCGCCAGCAGCCCGCGGGAACAGGGACTCGCTAACTATGGCTACACCTTC.

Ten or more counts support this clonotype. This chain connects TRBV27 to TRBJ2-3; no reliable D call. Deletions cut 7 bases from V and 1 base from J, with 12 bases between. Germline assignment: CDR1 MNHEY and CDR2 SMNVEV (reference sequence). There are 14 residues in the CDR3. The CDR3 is CASTSNDRTDTQYF. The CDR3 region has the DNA TGTGCCAGCACCTCCAACGATCGCACAGATACGCAGTATTTT.

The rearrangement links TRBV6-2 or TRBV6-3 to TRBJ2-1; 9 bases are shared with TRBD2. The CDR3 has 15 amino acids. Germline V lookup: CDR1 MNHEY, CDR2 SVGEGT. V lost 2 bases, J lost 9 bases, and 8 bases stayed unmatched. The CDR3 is CASSYPREGFSEQFF. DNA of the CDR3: TGTGCCAGCAGTTACCCGCGGGAGGGATTCAGTGAGCAGTTCTTC.

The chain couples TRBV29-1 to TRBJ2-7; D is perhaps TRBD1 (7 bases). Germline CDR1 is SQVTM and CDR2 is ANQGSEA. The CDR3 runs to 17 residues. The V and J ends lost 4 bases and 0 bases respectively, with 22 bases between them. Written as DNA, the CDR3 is TGCAGCGTTGTAGGGGGCCAGGGGAAGACTAGCTCCTACGAGCAGTACTTC. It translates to CSVVGGQGKTSSYEQYF.

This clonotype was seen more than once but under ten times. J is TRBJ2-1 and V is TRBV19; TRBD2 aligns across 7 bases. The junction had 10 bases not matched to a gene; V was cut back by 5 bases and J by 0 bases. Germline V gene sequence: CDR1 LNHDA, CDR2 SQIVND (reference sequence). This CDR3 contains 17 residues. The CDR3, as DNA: TGTGCCAGTAGTTCACTAGTAGCGGGTCACTCCTACAATGAGCAGTTCTTC. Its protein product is CASSSLVAGHSYNEQFF.

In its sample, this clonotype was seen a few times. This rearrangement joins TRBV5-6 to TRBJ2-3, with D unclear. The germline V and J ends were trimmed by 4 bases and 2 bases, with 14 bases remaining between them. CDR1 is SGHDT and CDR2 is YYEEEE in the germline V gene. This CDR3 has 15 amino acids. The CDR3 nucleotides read TGTGCCAGCAGCGGCCTGAGCAGTTACACAGATACGCAGTATTTT. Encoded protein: CASSGLSSYTDTQYF.

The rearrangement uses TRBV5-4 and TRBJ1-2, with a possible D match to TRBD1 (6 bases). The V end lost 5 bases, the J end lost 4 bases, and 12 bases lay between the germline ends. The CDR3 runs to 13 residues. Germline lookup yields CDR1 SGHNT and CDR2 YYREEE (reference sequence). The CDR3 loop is CASRTGRTYGYTF. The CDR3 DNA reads TGTGCCAGCAGGACAGGTAGAACCTATGGCTACACCTTC.

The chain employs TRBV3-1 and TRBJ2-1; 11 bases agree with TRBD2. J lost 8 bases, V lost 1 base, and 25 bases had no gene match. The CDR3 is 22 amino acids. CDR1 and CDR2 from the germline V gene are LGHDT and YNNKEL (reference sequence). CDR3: CASSQGPGGRLAGYNPWDEQFF. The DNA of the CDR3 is TGTGCCAGCAGCCAAGGCCCAGGGGGGAGACTAGCGGGGTATAACCCTTGGGATGAGCAGTTCTTC.

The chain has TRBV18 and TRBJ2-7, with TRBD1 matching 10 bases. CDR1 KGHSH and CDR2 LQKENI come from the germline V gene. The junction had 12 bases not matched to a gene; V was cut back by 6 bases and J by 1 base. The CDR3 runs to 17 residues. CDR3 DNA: TGTGCCAGCTCCCTCGGGTCGGGACAGGGGACTTCCTACGAGCAGTACTTC. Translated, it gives CASSLGSGQGTSYEQYF.

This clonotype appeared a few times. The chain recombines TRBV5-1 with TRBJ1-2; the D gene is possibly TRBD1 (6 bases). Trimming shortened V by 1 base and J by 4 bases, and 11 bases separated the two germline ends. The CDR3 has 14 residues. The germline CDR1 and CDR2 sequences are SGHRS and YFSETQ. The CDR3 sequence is CASSLNTGTYGYTF. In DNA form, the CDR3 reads TGCGCCAGCAGCTTGAATACAGGGACCTATGGCTACACCTTC. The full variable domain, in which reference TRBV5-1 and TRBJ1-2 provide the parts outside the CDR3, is KAGVTQTPRYLIKTRGQQVTLSCSPISGHRSVSWYQQTPGQGLQFLFEYFSETQRNKGNFPGRFSGRQFSNSRSEMNVSTLELGDSALYLCASSLNTGTYGYTFGSGTRLTVV.

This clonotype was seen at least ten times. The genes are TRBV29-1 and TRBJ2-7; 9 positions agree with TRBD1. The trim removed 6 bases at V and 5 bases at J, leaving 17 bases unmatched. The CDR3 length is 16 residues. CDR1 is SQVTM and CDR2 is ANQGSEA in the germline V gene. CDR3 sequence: CSVDGVSGQGFDEQYF. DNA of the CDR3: TGCAGCGTCGATGGGGTCTCGGGACAGGGATTCGACGAGCAGTACTTC.

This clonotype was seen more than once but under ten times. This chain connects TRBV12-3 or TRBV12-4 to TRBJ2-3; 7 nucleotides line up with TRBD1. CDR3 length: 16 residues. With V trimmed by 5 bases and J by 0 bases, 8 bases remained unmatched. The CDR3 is CASSTGTATSTDTQYF. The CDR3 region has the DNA TGTGCCAGCAGTACCGGGACAGCGACTAGCACAGATACGCAGTATTTT.

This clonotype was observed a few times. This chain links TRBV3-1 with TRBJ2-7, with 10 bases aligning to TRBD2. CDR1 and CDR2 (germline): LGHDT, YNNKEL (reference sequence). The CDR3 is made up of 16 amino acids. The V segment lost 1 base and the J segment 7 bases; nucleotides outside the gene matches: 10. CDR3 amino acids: CASSQVGTSGVGEQYF. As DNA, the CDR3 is TGTGCCAGCAGCCAAGTTGGTACTAGCGGGGTTGGAGAGCAGTACTTC.

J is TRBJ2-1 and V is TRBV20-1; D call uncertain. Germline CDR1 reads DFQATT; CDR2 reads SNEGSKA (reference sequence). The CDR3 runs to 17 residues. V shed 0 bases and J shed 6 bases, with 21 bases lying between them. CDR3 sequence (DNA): TGCAGTGCTAGAGATAGTTTAGGAGATACGTCTTTCAATGAGCAGTTCTTC. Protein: CSARDSLGDTSFNEQFF.

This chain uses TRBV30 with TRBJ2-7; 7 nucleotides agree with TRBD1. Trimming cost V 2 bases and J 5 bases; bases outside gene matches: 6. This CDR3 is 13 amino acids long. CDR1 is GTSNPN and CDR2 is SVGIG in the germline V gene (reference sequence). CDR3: CAWSTGQVHEQYF. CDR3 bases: TGTGCCTGGAGTACCGGACAGGTACACGAGCAGTACTTC.

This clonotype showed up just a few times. CDR3 sequence: CSLPGGSGEQYF. The DNA for the CDR3 is TGCAGCCTCCCGGGGGGAAGTGGCGAGCAGTACTTC. The chain has TRBV20-1 and TRBJ2-7, with 7 bases that match TRBD2. From germline, CDR1 is DFQATT and CDR2 SNEGSKA (reference sequence). The CDR3 has 12 amino acids.

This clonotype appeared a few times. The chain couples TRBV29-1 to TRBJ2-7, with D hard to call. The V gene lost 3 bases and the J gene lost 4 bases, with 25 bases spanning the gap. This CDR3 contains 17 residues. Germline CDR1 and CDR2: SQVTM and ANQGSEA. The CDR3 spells CSVDKLSPGREEYEQYF. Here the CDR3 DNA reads TGCAGCGTTGATAAGCTCTCTCCCGGACGCGAGGAGTACGAGCAGTACTTC.

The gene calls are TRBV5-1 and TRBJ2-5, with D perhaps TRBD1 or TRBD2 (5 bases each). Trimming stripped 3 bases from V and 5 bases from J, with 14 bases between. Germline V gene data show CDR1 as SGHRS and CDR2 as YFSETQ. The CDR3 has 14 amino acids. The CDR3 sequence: CASSSGTLRETQYF. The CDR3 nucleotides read TGCGCCAGCAGCTCAGGGACCTTAAGGGAGACCCAGTACTTC.

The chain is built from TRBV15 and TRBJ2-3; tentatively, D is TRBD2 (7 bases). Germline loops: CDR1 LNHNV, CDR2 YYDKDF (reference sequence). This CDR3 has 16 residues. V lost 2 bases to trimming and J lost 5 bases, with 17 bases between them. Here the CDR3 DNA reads TGTGCCACCAGCAGACTCGGCGGGGGCAAGGGAGATACGCAGTATTTT. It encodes CATSRLGGGKGDTQYF.

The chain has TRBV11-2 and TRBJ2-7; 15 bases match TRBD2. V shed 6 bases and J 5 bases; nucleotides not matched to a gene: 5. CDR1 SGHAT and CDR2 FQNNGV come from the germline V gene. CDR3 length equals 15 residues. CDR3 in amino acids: CASRRTSGRVDEQYF. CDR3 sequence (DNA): TGTGCCAGCAGAAGGACTAGCGGGAGGGTCGACGAGCAGTACTTC.